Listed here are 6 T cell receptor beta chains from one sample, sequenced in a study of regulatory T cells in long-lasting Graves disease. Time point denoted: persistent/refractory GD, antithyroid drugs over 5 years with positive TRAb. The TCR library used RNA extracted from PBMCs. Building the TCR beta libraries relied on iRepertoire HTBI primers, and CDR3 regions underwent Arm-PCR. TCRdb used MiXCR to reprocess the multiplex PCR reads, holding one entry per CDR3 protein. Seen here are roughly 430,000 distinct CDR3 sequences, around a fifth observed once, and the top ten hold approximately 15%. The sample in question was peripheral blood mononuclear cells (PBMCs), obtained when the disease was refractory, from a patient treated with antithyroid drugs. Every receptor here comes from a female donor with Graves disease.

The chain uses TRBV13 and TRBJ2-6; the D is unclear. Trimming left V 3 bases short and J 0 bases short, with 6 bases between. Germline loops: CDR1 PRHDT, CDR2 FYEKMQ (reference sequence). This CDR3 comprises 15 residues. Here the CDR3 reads CASSFQLSGANVLTF. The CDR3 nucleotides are TGTGCCAGCAGCTTTCAGCTCTCTGGGGCCAACGTCCTGACTTTC.

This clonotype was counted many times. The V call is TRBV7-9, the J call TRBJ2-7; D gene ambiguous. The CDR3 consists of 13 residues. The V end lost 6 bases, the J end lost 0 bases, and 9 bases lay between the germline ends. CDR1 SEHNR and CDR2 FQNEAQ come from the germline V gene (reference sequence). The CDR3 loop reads CASSLAISYEQYF. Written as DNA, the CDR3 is TGTGCCAGCAGTTTGGCGATCTCCTACGAGCAGTACTTC.

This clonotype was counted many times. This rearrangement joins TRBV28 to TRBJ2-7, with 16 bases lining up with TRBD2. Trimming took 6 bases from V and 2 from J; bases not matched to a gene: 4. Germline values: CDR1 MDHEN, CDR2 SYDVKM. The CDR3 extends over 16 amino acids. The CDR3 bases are TGTGCCAGCAGGCCCGGGACTAGCGGGAGGGCCTACGAGCAGTACTTC. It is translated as CASRPGTSGRAYEQYF.

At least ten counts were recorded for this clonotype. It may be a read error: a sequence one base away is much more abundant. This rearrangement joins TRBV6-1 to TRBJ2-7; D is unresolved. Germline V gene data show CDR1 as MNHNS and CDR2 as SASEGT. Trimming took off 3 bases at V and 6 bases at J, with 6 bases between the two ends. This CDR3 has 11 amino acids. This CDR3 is CASSDRFEQYF. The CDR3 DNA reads TGTGCCAGCAGTGACAGGTTCGAGCAGTACTTC.

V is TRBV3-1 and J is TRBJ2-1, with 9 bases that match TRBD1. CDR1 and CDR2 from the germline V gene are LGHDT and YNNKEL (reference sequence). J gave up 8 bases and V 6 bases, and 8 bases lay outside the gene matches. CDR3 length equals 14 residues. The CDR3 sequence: CASSADRGYDEQFF. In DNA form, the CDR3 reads TGTGCCAGCAGTGCAGACAGGGGGTACGATGAGCAGTTCTTC.

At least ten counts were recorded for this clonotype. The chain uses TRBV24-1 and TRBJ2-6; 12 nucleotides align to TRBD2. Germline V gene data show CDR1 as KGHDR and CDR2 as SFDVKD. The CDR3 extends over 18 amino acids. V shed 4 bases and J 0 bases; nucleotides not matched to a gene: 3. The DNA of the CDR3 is TGTGCCACCAGTGACCCGGGACTAGCGGGCTCTGGGGCCAACGTCCTGACTTTC. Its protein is CATSDPGLAGSGANVLTF.